Listed here are 6 T cell receptor beta chains from one sample, sequenced in a study of blood T cells in healthy people across ages. A second about 6 to 11 cycle PCR used barcoded and J-beta primers. TCRdb fed the 5' RACE reads into MiXCR, producing one record per CDR3 protein. The table shows 700,000 or so distinct CDR3 sequences, with about 24% occurring only once. Sequences were obtained from blood. The receptor source for this set is a man in his 70s in good health.

This sequence joins TRBV7-2 and TRBJ1-5; 7 positions match TRBD1. The CDR3 contains 15 residues. Germline CDR1 reads SGHTA; CDR2 reads FQGNSA. The J segment lost 2 bases and the V segment lost 5 bases, leaving 6 bases of the junction unmatched. CDR3 bases: TGTGCCAGCAGCCGTCGACAGGGTCGCAATCAGCCCCAGCATTTT. Translation gives CASSRRQGRNQPQHF.

This sequence joins TRBV28 and TRBJ1-5; 9 nucleotides line up with TRBD1. CDR1 and CDR2 (germline): MDHEN, SYDVKM. This CDR3 spans 14 amino acids. Unmatched junction bases numbered 5, after V lost 5 bases and J lost 6 bases. The CDR3 region is CASSLQGAAQPQHF. For the CDR3, the DNA is TGTGCCAGCAGTCTACAGGGGGCGGCTCAGCCCCAGCATTTT.

The chain couples TRBV10-3 to TRBJ1-2; 9 positions agree with TRBD1. Germline CDR1 reads ENHRY; CDR2 reads SYGVKD. The CDR3 is 13 residues long. Trimming cost V 10 bases and J 2 bases; bases outside gene matches: 5. This chain's CDR3 is CATGTGQNYGYTF. The CDR3 coding sequence is TGTGCCACCGGGACAGGGCAGAACTATGGCTACACCTTC.

On this clonotype itself: Germline and junction disagree at one end, which may indicate a read error. V usage is TRBV18 and J usage is TRBJ1-1, with 7 bases aligning to TRBD1. CDR3 length: 16 residues. The germline V gene encodes CDR1 KGHSH and CDR2 LQKENI. In DNA form, the CDR3 reads TGTGCCAGCTCACCGCAACAGGGGCGTGCGGACACTGAAACTTTCTTT. It translates to CASSPQQGRADTETFF.

The sample holds a few counts of this clonotype. The V call is TRBV20-1, the J call TRBJ1-2; D is ambiguous. V was shortened by 0 bases and J by 1 base, with 9 bases between the two germline ends. The CDR3 sequence is 14 residues long. CDR1 and CDR2 (germline): DFQATT, SNEGSKA (reference sequence). CDR3 loop: CSARDQVFNYGYTF. The CDR3 DNA sequence: TGCAGTGCTAGAGATCAGGTGTTTAACTATGGCTACACCTTC.

In this sample, this clonotype turned up many times. This chain links TRBV5-1 with TRBJ1-3, with D possibly TRBD1 on 6 matching bases. The CDR3 extends over 17 amino acids. Germline values: CDR1 SGHRS, CDR2 YFSETQ. V was pared by 4 bases and J by 0 bases, with 17 bases between. In DNA, the CDR3 is TGCGCCAGCAGCGACTCCGCGTGGGGACACTCTGGAAACACCATATATTTT. The encoded protein is CASSDSAWGHSGNTIYF. The full variable domain, its missing parts supplied by reference TRBV5-1 and TRBJ1-3, is KAGVTQTPRYLIKTRGQQVTLSCSPISGHRSVSWYQQTPGQGLQFLFEYFSETQRNKGNFPGRFSGRQFSNSRSEMNVSTLELGDSALYLCASSDSAWGHSGNTIYFGEGSWLTVV.